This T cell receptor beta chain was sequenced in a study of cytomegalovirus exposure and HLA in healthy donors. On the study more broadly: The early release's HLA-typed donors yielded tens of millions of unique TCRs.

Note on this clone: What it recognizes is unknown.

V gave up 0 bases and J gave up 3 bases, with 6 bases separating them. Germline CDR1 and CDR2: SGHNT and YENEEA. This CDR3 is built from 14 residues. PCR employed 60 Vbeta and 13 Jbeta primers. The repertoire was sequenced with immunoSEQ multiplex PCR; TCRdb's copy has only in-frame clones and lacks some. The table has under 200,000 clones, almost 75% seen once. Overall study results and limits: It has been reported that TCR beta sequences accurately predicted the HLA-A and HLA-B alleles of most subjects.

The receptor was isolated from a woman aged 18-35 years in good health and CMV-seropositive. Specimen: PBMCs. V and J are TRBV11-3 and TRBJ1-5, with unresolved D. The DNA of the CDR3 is TGTGCCAGCAGCTTAGACAGGATCAATCAGCCCCAGCATTTT. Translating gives CASSLDRINQPQHF.